These T cell receptor beta chains were read from a single sample in a study of blood T cell repertoires in COVID-19. Assay used: immunoSEQ multiplex PCR; TCRdb lists only in-frame clones, some missing. In the table there are about 140,000 clones, 60% to 80% of which are singletons. The sample comprised PBMCs or T cells enriched from blood (not recorded which). These receptors all come from a woman in her forties or fifties who had recovered from COVID-19. CDR3s include the opening cysteine and the closing phenylalanine or tryptophan. Each record gives: clone size, J gene, V gene, D gene, CDR3 protein, CDR3 DNA. D genes are given only for firm matches. Clone size appears in some rows only: once, few, many, or a class for an expanded clone.

size: many; J: TRBJ1-2; V: TRBV3-1/TRBV3-2; D: -; CDR3: CASSQARQPNGYTF; DNA: TGTGCCAGCAGCCAAGCGCGACAGCCCAATGGCTACACCTTC
size: -; J: TRBJ2-1; V: TRBV27; D: -; CDR3: CASSFTSMWIYNEQFF; DNA: TGTGCCAGCAGTTTCACTAGCATGTGGATTTACAATGAGCAGTTCTTC
size: -; J: TRBJ1-6; V: TRBV6-1; D: TRBD1; CDR3: CASSEHLGTGSSYNSPLHF; DNA: TGTGCCAGCAGTGAACACCTAGGGACAGGGAGCTCCTATAATTCACCCCTCCACTTT
size: -; J: TRBJ2-1; V: TRBV11-1; D: TRBD2; CDR3: CASSPPGLAGYNEQFF; DNA: TGTGCCAGCAGCCCTCCAGGACTAGCGGGATACAATGAGCAGTTCTTC
size: -; J: TRBJ1-1; V: TRBV15; D: TRBD1; CDR3: CATSRFRDRDSKAFF; DNA: TGTGCCACCAGCAGGTTCCGGGACAGGGATTCAAAGGCTTTCTTT
size: -; J: TRBJ2-7; V: TRBV9; D: -; CDR3: CASSPMPGNYEQYF; DNA: TGTGCCAGCAGCCCCATGCCGGGGAACTACGAGCAGTACTTC
size: -; J: TRBJ2-5; V: TRBV7-9; D: TRBD1; CDR3: CASSLPGTAETQYF; DNA: TGTGCCAGCAGCTTACCCGGGACAGCGGAGACCCAGTACTTC
size: -; J: TRBJ1-1; V: TRBV27; D: TRBD1; CDR3: CASRIPGQGGTEAFF; DNA: TGTGCCAGCAGAATCCCCGGACAGGGCGGGACTGAAGCTTTCTTT
size: -; J: TRBJ1-1; V: TRBV28; D: -; CDR3: CASSRHDRGSDFF; DNA: TGTGCCAGCAGTCGTCACGATAGGGGATCAGATTTCTTT
size: -; J: TRBJ2-2; V: TRBV18; D: TRBD1; CDR3: CASSTTGADTGELFF; DNA: TGTGCCAGCTCAACGACAGGGGCCGACACCGGGGAGCTGTTTTTT
size: -; J: TRBJ1-5; V: TRBV4-1; D: -; CDR3: CASSQDPPRGNQPQHF; DNA: TGCGCCAGCAGCCAAGATCCTCCGAGGGGCAATCAGCCCCAGCATTTT
size: -; J: TRBJ1-1; V: TRBV19; D: -; CDR3: CASSTQRANTEAFF; DNA: TGTGCCAGTAGTACTCAGAGGGCAAACACTGAAGCTTTCTTT
size: -; J: TRBJ2-1; V: TRBV7-2; D: -; CDR3: CASVLYNEQFF; DNA: TGTGCCAGCGTCCTTTACAATGAGCAGTTCTTC
size: many; J: TRBJ2-7; V: TRBV25-1; D: TRBD2; CDR3: CASRTSGVSYEQYF; DNA: TGTGCCAGCAGGACTAGCGGGGTCTCCTACGAGCAGTACTTC
size: once; J: TRBJ1-2; V: TRBV18; D: -; CDR3: CASSQSGFPYGYTF; DNA: TGTGCCAGCTCACAGTCGGGGTTTCCATATGGCTACACCTTC
size: -; J: TRBJ1-5; V: TRBV2; D: TRBD1; CDR3: CASTGLDRGLKREPQHF; DNA: TGTGCCAGCACGGGGCTAGACAGGGGGCTTAAGCGGGAGCCCCAGCATTTT
size: -; J: TRBJ2-1; V: TRBV3-1/TRBV3-2; D: -; CDR3: CASSTGTWEFF; DNA: TGTGCCAGCAGTACAGGGACCTGGGAGTTCTTC
size: -; J: TRBJ2-1; V: TRBV30; D: TRBD2; CDR3: CAWSKRLAGGYNEQFF; DNA: TGTGCCTGGAGTAAAAGACTAGCGGGAGGATACAATGAGCAGTTCTTC
size: -; J: TRBJ2-5; V: TRBV20-1; D: -; CDR3: CSASDRKTSEETQYF; DNA: TGCAGTGCTAGTGATAGAAAGACTTCCGAGGAGACCCAGTACTTC
size: -; J: TRBJ2-1; V: TRBV27; D: TRBD1; CDR3: CASSADYGTGLFF; DNA: TGTGCCAGCAGTGCCGACTACGGGACAGGGTTGTTCTTC
size: -; J: TRBJ1-5; V: TRBV11-3; D: TRBD1; CDR3: CASSSQGAQLHQPQHF; DNA: TGTGCCAGCAGCTCACAGGGGGCTCAGCTTCATCAGCCCCAGCATTTT
size: -; J: TRBJ1-3; V: TRBV12-3/TRBV12-4; D: -; CDR3: CASSFFGGSMGYF; DNA: TGTGCCAGCAGTTTCTTTGGGGGGTCCATGGGATATTTT
size: -; J: TRBJ2-1; V: TRBV28; D: TRBD2; CDR3: CASSSPGTSGWNEQFF; DNA: TGTGCCAGCAGTTCGCCCGGGACTAGCGGGTGGAATGAGCAGTTCTTC
size: -; J: TRBJ2-1; V: TRBV24-1; D: TRBD2; CDR3: CATSDFTSGRGGEQFF; DNA: TGTGCCACCAGTGATTTTACTAGCGGGAGGGGGGGTGAGCAGTTCTTC
size: once; J: TRBJ1-2; V: TRBV5-1; D: -; CDR3: CASSQGHGYTF; DNA: TGCGCCAGCAGCCAGGGTCATGGCTACACCTTC
size: -; J: TRBJ1-1; V: TRBV3-1/TRBV3-2; D: -; CDR3: CASSSYTTVRAEAFF; DNA: TGTGCCAGCAGCTCCTACACTACCGTTCGGGCTGAAGCTTTCTTT